These T cell receptor beta chains were read from a single sample in a study of blood T cell repertoires in COVID-19. Sequencing used immunoSEQ multiplex PCR; TCRdb keeps in-frame clones, though not all of them. The data show some 250,000 clones, roughly 90% seen once. Sequencing was done on a sample of peripheral blood. Receptors originate from a young woman with COVID-19, enrolled during active disease. Each CDR3 is given with its conserved first and last residue. A D gene is named only where the DNA matches it firmly.

length: 14
D: NA
J: TRBJ2-5
V: TRBV29-1
CDR3: CSVLGSSIQETQYF

length: 14
D: NA
J: TRBJ2-7
V: TRBV4-1
CDR3: CASRPLLGEVEQYF

length: 13
D: NA
J: TRBJ1-2
V: TRBV5-1
CDR3: CASSFAGGDGYTF

length: 15
D: NA
J: TRBJ2-5
V: TRBV11-2
CDR3: CASSLGTQTGETQYF

length: 16
D: NA
J: TRBJ1-5
V: TRBV6-1
CDR3: CASSDRQAAGNQPQHF

length: 14
D: TRBD1
J: TRBJ2-5
V: TRBV5-5
CDR3: CASTIPGQWETQYF

length: 15
D: TRBD2
J: TRBJ2-3
V: TRBV5-8
CDR3: CASSARTSNRDTQYF

length: 14
D: NA
J: TRBJ2-5
V: TRBV6-5
CDR3: CATRITVSQETQYF

length: 17
D: TRBD2
J: TRBJ2-2
V: TRBV14
CDR3: CASSQARTSGTTGELFF

length: 13
D: NA
J: TRBJ2-7
V: TRBV11-3
CDR3: CASISGRGYEQYF

length: 16
D: TRBD2
J: TRBJ2-1
V: TRBV29-1
CDR3: CSVEDQGAGRYNEQFF

length: 13
D: TRBD1
J: TRBJ1-5
V: TRBV12-3/TRBV12-4
CDR3: CASSYDRAEPQHF

length: 15
D: NA
J: TRBJ1-4
V: TRBV6-5
CDR3: CASTPRRRVGEKLFF

length: 17
D: TRBD2
J: TRBJ2-3
V: TRBV20-1
CDR3: CSASQPSGTRGTNTQYF

length: 15
D: TRBD1
J: TRBJ1-2
V: TRBV15
CDR3: CATSRTGQSNYGYTF

length: 18
D: TRBD1
J: TRBJ1-5
V: TRBV27
CDR3: CASRTTGITDVGNQPQHF

length: 15
D: TRBD1
J: TRBJ2-2
V: TRBV11-2
CDR3: CASSPTGGPGGELFF

length: 14
D: NA
J: TRBJ2-7
V: TRBV7-2
CDR3: CASSLALGAYEQYF

length: 13
D: TRBD1
J: TRBJ2-7
V: TRBV5-4
CDR3: CASRSRQGHEQYF

length: 12
D: NA
J: TRBJ2-3
V: TRBV30
CDR3: CAWSSSTDTQYF

length: 12
D: TRBD1
J: TRBJ2-7
V: TRBV29-1
CDR3: CSVRQGSYEQYF

length: 14
D: TRBD1
J: TRBJ2-5
V: TRBV6-5
CDR3: CASRNQGAGETQYF

length: 13
D: NA
J: TRBJ1-6
V: TRBV21-1
CDR3: CASSKTENSPLHF

length: 13
D: NA
J: TRBJ2-7
V: TRBV19
CDR3: CASSRTYTYEQYF

length: 17
D: NA
J: TRBJ2-1
V: TRBV5-4
CDR3: CASSLETRGESYNEQFF

length: 15
D: TRBD2
J: TRBJ2-1
V: TRBV2
CDR3: CASSDRTSGYNEQFF

length: 15
D: TRBD2
J: TRBJ2-1
V: TRBV19
CDR3: CASSLRGSSYNEQFF

length: 14
D: NA
J: TRBJ1-5
V: TRBV27
CDR3: CASSSRTVNQPQHF

length: 14
D: NA
J: TRBJ1-2
V: TRBV3-1/TRBV3-2
CDR3: CASSRRASGYGYTF

length: 14
D: TRBD2
J: TRBJ2-1
V: TRBV10-1
CDR3: CASSEKRGVAEQFF

length: 15
D: NA
J: TRBJ2-3
V: TRBV7-9
CDR3: CASSLGRASTDTQYF

length: 15
D: TRBD1
J: TRBJ1-4
V: TRBV7-8
CDR3: CASSSRRQGNEKLFF

length: 13
D: TRBD1
J: TRBJ1-2
V: TRBV7-9
CDR3: CASSTQGDYGYTF

length: 16
D: NA
J: TRBJ2-7
V: TRBV27
CDR3: CASSLMSRGFLDEQYF